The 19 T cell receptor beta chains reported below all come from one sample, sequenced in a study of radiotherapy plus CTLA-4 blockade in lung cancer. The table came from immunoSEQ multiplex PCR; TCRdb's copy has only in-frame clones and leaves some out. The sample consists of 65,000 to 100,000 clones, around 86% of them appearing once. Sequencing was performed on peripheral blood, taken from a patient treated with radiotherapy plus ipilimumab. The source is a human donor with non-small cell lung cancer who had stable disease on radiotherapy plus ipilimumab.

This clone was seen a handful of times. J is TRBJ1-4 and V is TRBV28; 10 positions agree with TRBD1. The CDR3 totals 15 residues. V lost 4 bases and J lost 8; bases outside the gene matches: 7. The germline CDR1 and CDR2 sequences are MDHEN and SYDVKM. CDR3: CASSSRGQGVEKLFF. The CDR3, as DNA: TGTGCCAGCAGTTCCCGTGGACAGGGGGTAGAAAAACTGTTTTTT. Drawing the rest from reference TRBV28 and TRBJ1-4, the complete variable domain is DVKVTQSSRYLVKRTGEKVFLECVQDMDHENMFWYRQDPGLGLRLIYFSYDVKMKEKGDIPEGYSVSREKKERFSLILESASTNQTSMYLCASSSRGQGVEKLFFGSGTQLSVL.

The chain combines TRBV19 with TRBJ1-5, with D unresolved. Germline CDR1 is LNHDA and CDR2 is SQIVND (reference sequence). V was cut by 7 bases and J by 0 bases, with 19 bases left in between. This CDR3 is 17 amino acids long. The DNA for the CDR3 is TGTGCCAGTAATCAGCTCACTCTCCCGTATAGCAATCAGCCCCAGCATTTT. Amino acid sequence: CASNQLTLPYSNQPQHF.

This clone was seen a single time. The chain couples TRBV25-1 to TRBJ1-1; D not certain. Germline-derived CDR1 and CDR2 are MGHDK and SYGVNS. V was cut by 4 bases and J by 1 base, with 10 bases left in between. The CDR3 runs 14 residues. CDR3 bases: TGTGCCAGCAGTGGGAGAGACCAGAACACTGAAGCTTTCTTT. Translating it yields CASSGRDQNTEAFF.

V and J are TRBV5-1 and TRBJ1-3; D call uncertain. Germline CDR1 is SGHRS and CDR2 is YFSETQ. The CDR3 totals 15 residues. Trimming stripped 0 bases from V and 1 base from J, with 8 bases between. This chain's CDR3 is CASSLAWGSGNTIYF. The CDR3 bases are TGCGCCAGCAGCTTGGCCTGGGGATCTGGAAACACCATATATTTT. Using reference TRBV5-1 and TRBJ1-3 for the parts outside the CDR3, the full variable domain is KAGVTQTPRYLIKTRGQQVTLSCSPISGHRSVSWYQQTPGQGLQFLFEYFSETQRNKGNFPGRFSGRQFSNSRSEMNVSTLELGDSALYLCASSLAWGSGNTIYFGEGSWLTVV.

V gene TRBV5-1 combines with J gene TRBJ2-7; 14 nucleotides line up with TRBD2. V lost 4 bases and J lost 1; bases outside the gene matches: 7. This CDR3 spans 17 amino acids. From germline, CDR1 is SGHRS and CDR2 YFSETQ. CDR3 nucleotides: TGCGCCAGCAGCCCCCCCGGGACTAGCGGGAGTTCCTACGAGCAGTACTTC. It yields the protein CASSPPGTSGSSYEQYF.

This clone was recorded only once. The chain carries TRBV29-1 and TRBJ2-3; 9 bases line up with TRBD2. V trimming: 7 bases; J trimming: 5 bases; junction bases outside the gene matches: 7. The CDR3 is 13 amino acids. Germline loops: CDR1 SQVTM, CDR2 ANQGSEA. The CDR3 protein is CSAHSGSGDTQYF. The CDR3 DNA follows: TGCAGCGCTCATAGCGGGAGCGGAGATACGCAGTATTTT.

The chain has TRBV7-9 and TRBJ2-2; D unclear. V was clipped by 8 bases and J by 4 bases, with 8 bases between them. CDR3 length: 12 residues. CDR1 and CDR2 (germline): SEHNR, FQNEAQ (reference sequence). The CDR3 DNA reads TGTGCCAGCCCTAGTTTCACCGGGGAGCTGTTTTTT. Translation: CASPSFTGELFF.

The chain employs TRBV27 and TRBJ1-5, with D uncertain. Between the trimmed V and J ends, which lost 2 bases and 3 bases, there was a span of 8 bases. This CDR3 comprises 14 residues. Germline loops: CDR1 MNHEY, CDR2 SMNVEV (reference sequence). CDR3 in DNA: TGTGCCAGCAGTTTAGCCGGTTTCAATCAGCCCCAGCATTTT. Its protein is CASSLAGFNQPQHF.

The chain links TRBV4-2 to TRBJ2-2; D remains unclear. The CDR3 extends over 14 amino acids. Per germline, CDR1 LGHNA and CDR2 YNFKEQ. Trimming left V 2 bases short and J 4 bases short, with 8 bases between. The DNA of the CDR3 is TGTGCCAGCAGCCAAACTGGACCCACCGGGGAGCTGTTTTTT. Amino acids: CASSQTGPTGELFF.

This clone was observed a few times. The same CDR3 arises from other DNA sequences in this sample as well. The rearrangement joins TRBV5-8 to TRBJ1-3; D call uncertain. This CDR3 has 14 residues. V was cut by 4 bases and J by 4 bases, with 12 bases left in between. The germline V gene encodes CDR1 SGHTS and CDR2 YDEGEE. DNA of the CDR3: TGTGCCAGCAGCCTAGAGACTCCCGGAAACACCATATATTTT. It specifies CASSLETPGNTIYF. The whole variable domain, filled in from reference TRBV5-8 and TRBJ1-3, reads EAGVTQSPTHLIKTRGQQATLRCSPISGHTSVYWYQQALGLGLQFLLWYDEGEERNRGNFPPRFSGRQFPNYSSELNVNALELEDSALYLCASSLETPGNTIYFGEGSWLTVV.

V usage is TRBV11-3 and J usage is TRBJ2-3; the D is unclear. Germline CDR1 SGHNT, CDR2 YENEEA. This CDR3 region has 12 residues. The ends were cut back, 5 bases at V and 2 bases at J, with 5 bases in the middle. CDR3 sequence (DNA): TGTGCCAGCAGCCACACCACAGATACGCAGTATTTT. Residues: CASSHTTDTQYF.

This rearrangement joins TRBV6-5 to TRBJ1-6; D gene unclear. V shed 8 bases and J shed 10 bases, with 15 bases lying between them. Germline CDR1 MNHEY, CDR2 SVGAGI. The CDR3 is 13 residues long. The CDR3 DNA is TGTGCCAGCTCCGTCGACTTATCATCACCCCTCCACTTT. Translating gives CASSVDLSSPLHF.

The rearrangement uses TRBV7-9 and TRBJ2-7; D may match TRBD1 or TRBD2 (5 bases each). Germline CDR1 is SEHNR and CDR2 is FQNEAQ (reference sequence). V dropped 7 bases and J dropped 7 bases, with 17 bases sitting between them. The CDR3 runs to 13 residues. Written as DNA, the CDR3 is TGTGCCAGCATGGGCAGGGACCCTCGGGAGCAGTACTTC. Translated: CASMGRDPREQYF.

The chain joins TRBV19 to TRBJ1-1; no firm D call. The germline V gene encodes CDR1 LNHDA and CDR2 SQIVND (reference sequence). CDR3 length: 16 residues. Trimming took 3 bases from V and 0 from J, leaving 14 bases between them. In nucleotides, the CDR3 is TGTGCCAGTAGTATCACGCCAGCCCGCATGAACACTGAAGCTTTCTTT. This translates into CASSITPARMNTEAFF.

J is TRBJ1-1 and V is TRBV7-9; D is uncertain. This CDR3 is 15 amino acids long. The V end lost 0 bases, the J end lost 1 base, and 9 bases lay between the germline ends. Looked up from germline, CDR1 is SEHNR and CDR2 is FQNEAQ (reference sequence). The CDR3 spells CASSLANLGNTEAFF. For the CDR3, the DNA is TGTGCCAGCAGCTTAGCGAATTTAGGGAACACTGAAGCTTTCTTT.

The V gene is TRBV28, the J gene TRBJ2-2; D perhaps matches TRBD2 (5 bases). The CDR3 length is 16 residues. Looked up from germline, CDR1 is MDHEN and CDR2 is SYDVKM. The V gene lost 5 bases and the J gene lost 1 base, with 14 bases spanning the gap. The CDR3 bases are TGTGCCAGCAGTCCCCGTCGGGGAGTGAACACCGGGGAGCTGTTTTTT. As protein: CASSPRRGVNTGELFF. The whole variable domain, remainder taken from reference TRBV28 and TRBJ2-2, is DVKVTQSSRYLVKRTGEKVFLECVQDMDHENMFWYRQDPGLGLRLIYFSYDVKMKEKGDIPEGYSVSREKKERFSLILESASTNQTSMYLCASSPRRGVNTGELFFGEGSRLTVL.

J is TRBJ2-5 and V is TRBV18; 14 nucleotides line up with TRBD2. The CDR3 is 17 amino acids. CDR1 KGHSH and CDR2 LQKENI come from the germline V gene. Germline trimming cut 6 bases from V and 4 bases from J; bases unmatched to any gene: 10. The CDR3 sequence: CASSPGLAGEGGETQYF. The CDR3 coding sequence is TGTGCCAGCTCTCCGGGACTAGCGGGGGAAGGAGGAGAGACCCAGTACTTC.

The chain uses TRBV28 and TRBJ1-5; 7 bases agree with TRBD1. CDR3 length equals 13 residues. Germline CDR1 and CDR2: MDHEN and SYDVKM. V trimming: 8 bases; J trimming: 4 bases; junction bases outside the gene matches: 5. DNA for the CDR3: TGTGCCAGCCGGGACAGCGAAAATCAGCCCCAGCATTTT. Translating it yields CASRDSENQPQHF.

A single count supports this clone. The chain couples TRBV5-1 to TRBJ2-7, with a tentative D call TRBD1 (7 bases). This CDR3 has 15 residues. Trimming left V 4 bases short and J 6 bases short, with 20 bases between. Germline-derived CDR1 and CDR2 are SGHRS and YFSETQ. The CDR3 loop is CASSPRARQGGEQYF. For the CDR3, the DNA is TGCGCCAGCAGCCCGAGGGCGCGTCAGGGGGGCGAGCAGTACTTC.